This T cell receptor beta chain was captured by sequencing in a study of T-cell memory formation after mild COVID-19. Points from the study as a whole: Clones that shrank (day 15 to 85) were balanced CD4/CD8, whereas later expanders leaned CD4+.

MiXCR, applied by TCRdb to the 5' RACE reads, yields one record per CDR3 protein. The sample lists under 450,000 distinct CDR3 sequences; about 25% were seen once. As concerns this clonotype: Its target is unknown.

The CDR3 sequence is 14 residues long. V shed 5 bases, J shed 7 bases, and the junction held 5 bases outside the gene matches. CDR1 is SGHTA and CDR2 is FQGTGA in the germline V gene. Sample: PBMCs or a T cell subset sorted from them (not recorded which). The chain joins TRBV7-3 to TRBJ1-6; 7 positions agree with TRBD1. This TCR derives from an adult woman who had mild COVID-19 (a few samples of this study predate the infection). Cell type and time point are not known. The CDR3 loop is CASSGGQVNSPLHF. As DNA, the CDR3 is TGTGCCAGCAGCGGAGGACAGGTGAATTCACCCCTCCACTTT.